The rows below give T cell receptor beta chains drawn from one sample of a study of early T cells in non-severe SARS-CoV-2 infection. One entry per CDR3 protein results from TCRdb running MiXCR on the 5' RACE reads. Of 55,000 to 80,000 distinct CDR3 sequences in the sample, approximately 10% were seen once. Sequencing input: whole blood. Receptors originate from an adult who was a healthcare worker with PCR-confirmed SARS-CoV-2 infection or an uninfected control (not recorded which). Each CDR3 is given with its conserved first and last residue. The D gene is left open where the match is weak. Clone size is not always given. Where it is, it says once, few, many or a class for expanded clones.

abundance | d_gene | j_gene | v_gene | CDR3nt | CDR3aa
few | NA | TRBJ1-2 | TRBV5-1 | TGCGCCAGCAGCTTGGTTCCGAGCTCCTATGGCTACACCTTC | CASSLVPSSYGYTF
few | NA | TRBJ2-7 | TRBV7-3 | TGTGCCAGCAGCGAAAGGGCAGCCGGCGAGCAGTACTTC | CASSERAAGEQYF
NA | NA | TRBJ1-4 | TRBV3-1 | TGTGCCAGCAGCCAGACGCGGGGGGATGAAAAACTGTTTTTT | CASSQTRGDEKLFF
many | NA | TRBJ1-2 | TRBV20-1 | TGCAGTGCTAGAGAACACTTACAGATCTATGGCTACACCTTC | CSAREHLQIYGYTF
NA | NA | TRBJ2-1 | TRBV27 | TGTGCCAGCAGTTTACAGGACCCCTCTTACAATGAGCAGTTCTTC | CASSLQDPSYNEQFF
many | NA | TRBJ1-1 | TRBV6-1 | TGTGCCAGCAGTGAAGCGCGGCCCGGATTCCCAGCGAACACTGAAGCTTTCTTT | CASSEARPGFPANTEAFF
NA | NA | TRBJ2-5 | TRBV7-9 | TGTGCCAGCAGCCCTATCATCACAAGACCAACAGAAGAGACCCAGTACTTC | CASSPIITRPTEETQYF
NA | TRBD1 | TRBJ1-4 | TRBV5-6 | TGTGCCAGCAGTCTAAGGACAGGCAAATCTGAAAAACTGTTTTTT | CASSLRTGKSEKLFF
NA | TRBD2 | TRBJ2-2 | TRBV20-1 | TGCAGTGCCACCCGGGACTACCTCACCGGGGAGCTGTTTTTT | CSATRDYLTGELFF
NA | TRBD2 | TRBJ2-3 | TRBV11-2 | TGTGCCAGCAGCTTAGAGAGGAGCGGGAGGGCCGGAGATACGCAGTATTTT | CASSLERSGRAGDTQYF